Sequencing of this T cell receptor (beta chain) was carried out in a study of blood T cells in healthy people across ages. In the study overall: The template switching approach captured approximately one barcoded beta molecule for every two T cells.

The V gene's germline CDR1 is SGHKS and CDR2 YYEKEE (reference sequence). This CDR3 comprises 16 residues. Concerning this clonotype itself: Compared with germline, one end of the junction differs, possibly owing to a read error.

Through a sample-barcoded 5' primer and a J-beta primer mix, a second PCR was run for roughly 7 to 12 cycles. TCRdb used MiXCR to reprocess the 5' RACE reads, holding one entry per CDR3 protein. The sample lists about 1,400,000 distinct CDR3 sequences, roughly 59% seen once, with over 5.5% in the top ten. Each sample used at least 7 million PBMCs. The gene calls are TRBV5-5 and TRBJ2-5, with D perhaps matching TRBD1 (5 bases). The J call may be in error: the DNA end matches TRBJ2-7 better. The source is a man aged 18 to 29 in good health. The sequencing sample was made of blood. This CDR3 is CASGLGMQGRFYEQYF. CDR3 in DNA: TGTGCCAGCGGCTTGGGTATGCAGGGTCGGTTCTACGAGCAGTACTTC.